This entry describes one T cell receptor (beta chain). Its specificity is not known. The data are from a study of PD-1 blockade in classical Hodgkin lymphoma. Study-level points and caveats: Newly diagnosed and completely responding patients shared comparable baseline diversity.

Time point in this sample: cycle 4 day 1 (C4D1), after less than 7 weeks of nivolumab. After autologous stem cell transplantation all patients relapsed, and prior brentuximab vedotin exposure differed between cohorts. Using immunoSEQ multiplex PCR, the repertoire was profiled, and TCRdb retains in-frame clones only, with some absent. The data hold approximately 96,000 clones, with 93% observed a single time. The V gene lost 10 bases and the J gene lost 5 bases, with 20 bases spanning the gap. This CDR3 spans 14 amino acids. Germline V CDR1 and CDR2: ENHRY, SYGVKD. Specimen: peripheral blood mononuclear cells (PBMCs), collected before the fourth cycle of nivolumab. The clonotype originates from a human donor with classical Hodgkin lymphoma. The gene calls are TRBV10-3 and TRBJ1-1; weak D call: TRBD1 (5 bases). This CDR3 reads CATADGQGATEAFF. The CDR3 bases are TGTGCCACCGCGGATGGGCAGGGAGCTACTGAAGCTTTCTTT.